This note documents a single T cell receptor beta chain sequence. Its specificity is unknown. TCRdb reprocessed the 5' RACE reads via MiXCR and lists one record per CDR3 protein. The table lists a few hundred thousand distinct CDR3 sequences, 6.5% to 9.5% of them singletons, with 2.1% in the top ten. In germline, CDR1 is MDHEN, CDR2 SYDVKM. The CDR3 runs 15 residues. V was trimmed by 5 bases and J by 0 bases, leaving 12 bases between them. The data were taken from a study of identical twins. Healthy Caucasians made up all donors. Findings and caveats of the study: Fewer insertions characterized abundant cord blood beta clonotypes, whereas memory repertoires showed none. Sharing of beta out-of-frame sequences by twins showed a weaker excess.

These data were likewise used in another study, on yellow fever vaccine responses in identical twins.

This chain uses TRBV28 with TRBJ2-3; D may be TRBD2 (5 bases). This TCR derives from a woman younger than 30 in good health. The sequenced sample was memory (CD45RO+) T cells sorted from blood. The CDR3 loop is CASSQDSTSTDTQYF. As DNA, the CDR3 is TGTGCCAGCAGTCAGGACTCCACTAGCACAGATACGCAGTATTTT. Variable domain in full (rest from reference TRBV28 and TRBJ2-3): DVKVTQSSRYLVKRTGEKVFLECVQDMDHENMFWYRQDPGLGLRLIYFSYDVKMKEKGDIPEGYSVSREKKERFSLILESASTNQTSMYLCASSQDSTSTDTQYFGPGTRLTVL.